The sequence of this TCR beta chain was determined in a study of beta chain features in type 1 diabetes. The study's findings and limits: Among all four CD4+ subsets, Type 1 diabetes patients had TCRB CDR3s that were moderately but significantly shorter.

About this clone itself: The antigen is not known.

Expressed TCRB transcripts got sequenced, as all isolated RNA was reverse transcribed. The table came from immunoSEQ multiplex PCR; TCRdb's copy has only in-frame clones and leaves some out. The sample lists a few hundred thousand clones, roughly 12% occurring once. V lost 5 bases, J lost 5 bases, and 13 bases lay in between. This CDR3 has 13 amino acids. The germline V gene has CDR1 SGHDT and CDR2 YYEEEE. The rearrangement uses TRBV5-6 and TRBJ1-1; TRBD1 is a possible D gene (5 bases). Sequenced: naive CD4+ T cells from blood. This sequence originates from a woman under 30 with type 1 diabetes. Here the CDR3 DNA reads TGTGCCAGCAGTCGACGGGGGGAAACTGAAGCTTTCTTT. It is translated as CASSRRGETEAFF.